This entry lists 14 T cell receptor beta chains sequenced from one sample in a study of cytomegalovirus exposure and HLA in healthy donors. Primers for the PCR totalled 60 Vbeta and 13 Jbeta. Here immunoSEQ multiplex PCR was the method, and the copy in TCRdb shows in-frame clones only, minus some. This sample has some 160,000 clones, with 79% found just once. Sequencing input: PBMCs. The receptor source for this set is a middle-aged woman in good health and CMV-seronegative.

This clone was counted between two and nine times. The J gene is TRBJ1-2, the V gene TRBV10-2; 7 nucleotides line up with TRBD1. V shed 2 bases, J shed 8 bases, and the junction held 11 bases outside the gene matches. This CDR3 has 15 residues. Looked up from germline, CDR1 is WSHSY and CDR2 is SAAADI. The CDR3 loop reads CASSELDTGDRGYTF. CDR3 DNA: TGCGCCAGCAGTGAGCTCGACACAGGGGATAGAGGCTACACCTTC.

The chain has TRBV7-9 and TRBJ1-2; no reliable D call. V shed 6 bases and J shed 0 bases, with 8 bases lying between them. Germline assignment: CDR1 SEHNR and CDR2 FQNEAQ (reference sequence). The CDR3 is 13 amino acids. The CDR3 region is CASRDGTNYGYTF. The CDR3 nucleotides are TGTGCCAGCAGGGACGGGACTAACTATGGCTACACCTTC.

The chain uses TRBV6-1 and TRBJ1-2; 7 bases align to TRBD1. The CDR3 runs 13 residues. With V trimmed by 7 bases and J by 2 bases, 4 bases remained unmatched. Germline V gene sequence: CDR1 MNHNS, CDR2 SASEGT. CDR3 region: CASMGQTNYGYTF. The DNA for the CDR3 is TGTGCCAGCATGGGACAGACAAACTATGGCTACACCTTC.

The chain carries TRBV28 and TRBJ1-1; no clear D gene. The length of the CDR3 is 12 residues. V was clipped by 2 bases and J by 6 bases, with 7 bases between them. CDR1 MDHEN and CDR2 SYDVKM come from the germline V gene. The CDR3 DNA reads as TGTGCCAGCAGTTTAGGCATCGCTGAAGCTTTCTTT. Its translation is CASSLGIAEAFF. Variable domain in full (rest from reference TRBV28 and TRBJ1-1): DVKVTQSSRYLVKRTGEKVFLECVQDMDHENMFWYRQDPGLGLRLIYFSYDVKMKEKGDIPEGYSVSREKKERFSLILESASTNQTSMYLCASSLGIAEAFFGQGTRLTVV.

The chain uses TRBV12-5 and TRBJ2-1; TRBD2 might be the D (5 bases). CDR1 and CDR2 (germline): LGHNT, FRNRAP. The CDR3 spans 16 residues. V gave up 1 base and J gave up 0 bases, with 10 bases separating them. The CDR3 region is CASGLAQAVSYNEQFF. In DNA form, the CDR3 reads TGTGCTAGTGGTTTGGCTCAAGCGGTCTCCTACAATGAGCAGTTCTTC.

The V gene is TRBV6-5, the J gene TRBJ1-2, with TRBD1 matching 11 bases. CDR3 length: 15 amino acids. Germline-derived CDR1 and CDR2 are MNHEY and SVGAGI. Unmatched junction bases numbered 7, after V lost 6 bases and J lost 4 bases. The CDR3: CASRAGQGVLYGYTF. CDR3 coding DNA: TGTGCCAGCAGGGCGGGACAGGGGGTCCTCTATGGCTACACCTTC.

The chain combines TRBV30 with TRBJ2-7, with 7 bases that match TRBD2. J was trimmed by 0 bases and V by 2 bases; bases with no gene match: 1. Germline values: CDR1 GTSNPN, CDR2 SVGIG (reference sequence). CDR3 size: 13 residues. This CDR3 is CAWSRGSSYEQYF. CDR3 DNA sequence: TGTGCCTGGAGTCGCGGGAGCTCCTACGAGCAGTACTTC.

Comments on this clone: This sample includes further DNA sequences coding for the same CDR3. CDR3 amino acids: CATSRDRGPYEQYF. The CDR3 bases are TGTGCCACCAGCAGAGATCGTGGCCCGTACGAGCAGTACTTC. The chain combines TRBV15 with TRBJ2-7; D unclear. V was pared by 0 bases and J by 4 bases, with 10 bases between. Germline V gives CDR1 LNHNV, CDR2 YYDKDF (reference sequence). The CDR3 length is 14 residues.

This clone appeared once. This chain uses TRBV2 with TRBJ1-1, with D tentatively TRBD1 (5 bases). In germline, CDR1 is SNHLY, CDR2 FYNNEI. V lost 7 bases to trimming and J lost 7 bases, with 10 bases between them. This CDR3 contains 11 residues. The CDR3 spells CASMGGSEAFF. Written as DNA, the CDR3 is TGTGCCAGCATGGGGGGAAGTGAAGCTTTCTTT.

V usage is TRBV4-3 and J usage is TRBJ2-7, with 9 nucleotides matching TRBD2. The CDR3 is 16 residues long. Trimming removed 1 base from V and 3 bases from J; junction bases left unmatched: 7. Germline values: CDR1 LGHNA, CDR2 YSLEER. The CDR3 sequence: CASSQAASGTFYEQYF. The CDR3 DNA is TGCGCCAGCAGCCAAGCGGCTAGCGGGACCTTCTACGAGCAGTACTTC.

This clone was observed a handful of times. The CDR3: CASSLLTGWATEAFF. CDR3 nucleotide sequence: TGTGCCAGCAGCTTATTGACAGGGTGGGCCACTGAAGCTTTCTTT. This chain joins TRBV7-2 and TRBJ1-1, with 7 bases aligning to TRBD1. The germline gives CDR1 SGHTA, CDR2 FQGNSA. The J segment lost 4 bases and the V segment lost 2 bases, leaving 7 bases of the junction unmatched. This CDR3 region has 15 residues.

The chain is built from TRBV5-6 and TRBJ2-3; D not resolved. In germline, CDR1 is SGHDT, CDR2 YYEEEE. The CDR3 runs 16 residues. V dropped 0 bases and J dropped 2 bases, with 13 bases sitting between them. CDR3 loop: CASSLGLTRDTDTQYF. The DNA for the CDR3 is TGTGCCAGCAGCTTGGGACTTACTCGTGACACAGATACGCAGTATTTT.

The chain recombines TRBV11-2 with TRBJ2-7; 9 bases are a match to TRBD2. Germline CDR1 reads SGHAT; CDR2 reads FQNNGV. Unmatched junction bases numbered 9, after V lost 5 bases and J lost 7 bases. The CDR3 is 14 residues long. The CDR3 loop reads CASSPGLAGGEQYF. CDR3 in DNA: TGTGCCAGCAGCCCGGGACTAGCCGGAGGAGAGCAGTACTTC. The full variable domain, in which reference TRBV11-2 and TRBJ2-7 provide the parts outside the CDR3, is EAGVAQSPRYKIIEKRQSVAFWCNPISGHATLYWYQQILGQGPKLLIQFQNNGVVDDSQLPKDRFSAERLKGVDSTLKIQPAKLEDSAVYLCASSPGLAGGEQYFGPGTRLTVT.

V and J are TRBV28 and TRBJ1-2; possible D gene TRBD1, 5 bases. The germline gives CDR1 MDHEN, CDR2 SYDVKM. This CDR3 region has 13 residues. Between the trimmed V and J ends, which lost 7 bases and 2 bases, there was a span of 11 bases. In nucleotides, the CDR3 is TGTGCCAGCATCCAGGAGGGGAACTATGGCTACACCTTC. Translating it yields CASIQEGNYGYTF.